At least ten counts were recorded for the clone carrying this TCR beta chain. Its antigen is as yet unknown. Germline V gene data show CDR1 as MGHRA and CDR2 as YSYEKL. The CDR3 contains 14 residues. Deletions cut 0 bases from V and 6 bases from J, with 12 bases between. The data belong to a study of identical twins. General observations from the study: Whereas memory repertoires showed no such difference, abundant cord blood beta clonotypes carried fewer insertions. Some out-of-frame alpha sequences were shared by twins, and these showed excess low generation probability. The study drew conclusions from cross-sectional statistical analysis, not from following the same donors.

A universal primer site was incorporated via template switching, and the cDNA contained unique molecular identifiers. Each CDR3 protein is one row after TCRdb ran MiXCR on the 5' RACE reads. The table shows 640,000 or so distinct CDR3 sequences, with around 6% occurring only once. This receptor was identified in a man younger than 30 in good health. This chain connects TRBV4-1 to TRBJ2-7; D not resolved. The material sequenced was naive T cells sorted from blood. CDR3 amino acids: CASSQDSSSSEQYV. The DNA of the CDR3 is TGCGCCAGCAGCCAAGATTCGTCGAGTTCCGAGCAGTACGTC.